This T cell receptor (beta chain) comes out of a study of shared clonotypes between healthy human individuals. Profiled with immunoSEQ multiplex PCR; TCRdb holds only in-frame clones, not every one. The table records approximately 1,500,000 clones, 95% to 99% of them present only once. This CDR3 contains 16 residues. Germline V gene data show CDR1 as SGHTA and CDR2 as FQGNSA. Trimming stripped 4 bases from V and 2 bases from J, with 14 bases between. Sequencing input: naive CD4+ T cells sorted from blood. Stated subset: CD45RA+ positively selected. The source is a man aged 30 to 45 in good health. This chain connects TRBV7-2 to TRBJ1-4; TRBD1 might be the D (5 bases). CDR3: CASSSVPTVTNEKLFF. In DNA form, the CDR3 reads TGTGCCAGCAGCTCAGTACCGACAGTGACTAATGAAAAACTGTTTTTT.